One sample yielded the 3 T cell receptor beta chains listed below, sequenced in a study of Graves' ophthalmopathy and Graves' hyperthyroidism. The TCR beta CDR3 regions underwent amplification from RNA transcripts. HTBI primers served in a first-round RT-PCR, which a second-round multiplex PCR followed. Each CDR3 protein gets one entry after TCRdb re-called the multiplex PCR reads with MiXCR. The sample contains about 380,000 distinct CDR3 sequences, over 15% of which appear only once. Sequencing was performed on peripheral blood. Source of these receptors: a woman younger than 35 with stable Graves' hyperthyroidism.

In its sample, this clonotype was seen once. This rearrangement joins TRBV12-3 or TRBV12-4 to TRBJ1-1, with D uncertain. The CDR3 totals 11 residues. V lost 6 bases, J lost 8 bases, and 10 bases lay in between. Here the CDR3 DNA reads TGTGCCAGCAGATCAACGGGGGAAGCTTTCTTT. It is translated as CASRSTGEAFF.

The V gene is TRBV4-1, the J gene TRBJ1-1, with a weak D call TRBD1 (6 bases). Deletions cut 0 bases from V and 1 base from J, with 9 bases between. Germline lookup yields CDR1 MGHRA and CDR2 YSYEKL. The CDR3 has 15 amino acids. CDR3 DNA: TGCGCCAGCAGCCAAGATGGGGGGCGGAACACTGAAGCTTTCTTT. This sequence encodes CASSQDGGRNTEAFF.

This clonotype showed up many times. The V call is TRBV27, the J call TRBJ1-5, with a weak D call TRBD1 (6 bases). The CDR3 extends over 12 amino acids. Between the trimmed V and J ends, which lost 7 bases and 11 bases, there was a span of 15 bases. Germline-derived CDR1 and CDR2 are MNHEY and SMNVEV (reference sequence). The CDR3 loop is CASKTGSQAQHF. In DNA, the CDR3 is TGTGCCAGCAAAACAGGGTCTCAAGCCCAGCATTTT.